This T cell receptor (beta chain) was sequenced during a study of T cell changes during pregnancy in multiple sclerosis. The CDR3 sequence is 16 residues long. V lost 0 bases and J lost 6; bases outside the gene matches: 6. Germline CDR1 is LGHNA and CDR2 is YNFKEQ. Libraries were prepared by immunoSEQ multiplex PCR; TCRdb keeps only in-frame clonotypes and omits some of them. The data contain around 34,000 clones, around nine tenths of them singletons. In its sample, this clone ranks as medium-sized (0.01 to 0.1%). Sequences were derived from CD8+ T cells from peripheral blood mononuclear cells, sampled before pregnancy. The receptor's source is a female donor with multiple sclerosis, enrolled in a pregnancy study. The chain is built from TRBV4-2 and TRBJ2-1; 9 nucleotides line up with TRBD2. This chain's CDR3 is CASSQEGGGEINEQFF. DNA of the CDR3: TGTGCCAGCAGCCAAGAGGGCGGGGGGGAAATCAATGAGCAGTTCTTC.